Shown below are 22 T cell receptor beta chains from a single sample sequenced in a study of blood T cell repertoires in COVID-19. Data came from immunoSEQ multiplex PCR; TCRdb stores just in-frame clones and leaves some out. The data contain 150,000 to 200,000 clones, nearly 90% of them singletons. Sample: peripheral blood. These receptors originate from a man in his forties or fifties with acute or convalescent COVID-19.

CDR3 amino acids: CAISDEGRGNSPLHF. The CDR3 coding sequence is TGTGCCATCAGTGATGAGGGCAGGGGGAATTCACCCCTCCACTTT. The chain is built from TRBV10-3 and TRBJ1-6, with 7 bases aligning to TRBD1. V was clipped by 3 bases and J by 7 bases; unmatched bases: 6. The CDR3 spans 15 residues. The germline CDR1 and CDR2 sequences are ENHRY and SYGVKD.

The gene calls are TRBV24-1 and TRBJ1-5; D is ambiguous. The CDR3 has 12 residues. V was pared by 4 bases and J by 11 bases, with 11 bases between. Germline lookup yields CDR1 KGHDR and CDR2 SFDVKD. Here the CDR3 reads CATSDPGVSQHF. CDR3 nucleotide sequence: TGTGCCACCAGTGACCCCGGTGTGTCCCAGCATTTT.

The chain carries TRBV5-1 and TRBJ1-1, with TRBD1 identical over 7 bases. V lost 0 bases, J lost 1 base, and 3 bases stayed unmatched. The CDR3 is 15 amino acids. Germline CDR1 reads SGHRS; CDR2 reads YFSETQ. The CDR3 DNA reads TGCGCCAGCAGCTTGGGGGGACAGAAGAACACTGAAGCTTTCTTT. This gives the protein CASSLGGQKNTEAFF.

Only a few counts were recorded for this clone. The chain is built from TRBV5-5 and TRBJ1-6; TRBD1 agrees at 7 bases. The germline gives CDR1 SGHKS, CDR2 YYEKEE (reference sequence). Losses at the gene ends were 5 bases for V and 9 bases for J; bases not matched to a gene: 5. This CDR3 has 13 residues. CDR3 loop: CASSLTGTSPLHF. The CDR3, as DNA: TGTGCCAGCAGTCTGACAGGGACTTCACCCCTCCACTTT.

J is TRBJ1-1 and V is TRBV24-1; 8 bases fit TRBD1. With V trimmed by 7 bases and J by 5 bases, 8 bases remained unmatched. CDR3 length: 14 amino acids. CDR1 and CDR2 from the germline V gene are KGHDR and SFDVKD. DNA for the CDR3: TGTGCCACCAGAGTGCAGGGGGCGCCGACTGAAGCTTTCTTT. It encodes CATRVQGAPTEAFF.

The rearrangement links TRBV4-1 to TRBJ2-2; 9 bases fit TRBD1. Germline V CDR1 and CDR2: MGHRA, YSYEKL. This CDR3 has 16 residues. With V trimmed by 1 base and J by 4 bases, 4 bases remained unmatched. Here the CDR3 reads CASSQGGTGSTGELFF. In DNA form, the CDR3 reads TGCGCCAGCAGCCAAGGGGGGACAGGGAGCACCGGGGAGCTGTTTTTT.

The chain recombines TRBV5-1 with TRBJ2-1, with 11 bases fitting TRBD2. J was trimmed by 4 bases and V by 4 bases; bases with no gene match: 4. The CDR3 is 15 residues long. Per germline, CDR1 SGHRS and CDR2 YFSETQ. CDR3 in amino acids: CASSETSGSYNEQFF. CDR3 DNA: TGCGCCAGCAGCGAAACTAGCGGGAGTTACAATGAGCAGTTCTTC.

This clone has only one observation. CDR3 residues: CASSLSGTGGRSEQFF. The CDR3 DNA reads as TGTGCCAGCAGCCTCTCCGGGACAGGGGGTCGTAGTGAGCAGTTCTTC. The J gene is TRBJ2-1, the V gene TRBV4-2, with 11 bases that match TRBD1. The CDR3 length is 16 residues. Unmatched junction bases numbered 11, after V lost 4 bases and J lost 9 bases. Germline V gives CDR1 LGHNA, CDR2 YNFKEQ.

The chain uses TRBV12-5 and TRBJ2-1; 8 positions match TRBD1. The germline gives CDR1 LGHNT, CDR2 FRNRAP. This CDR3 is 16 amino acids long. V shed 0 bases and J 7 bases; nucleotides not matched to a gene: 8. Here the CDR3 DNA reads TGTGCTAGTGGTTTGGTAGGGCAGGGGGCGCAAAATGAGCAGTTCTTC. Its protein product is CASGLVGQGAQNEQFF. Full variable domain (outside the CDR3, taken from reference TRBV12-5 and TRBJ2-1): DARVTQTPRHKVTEMGQEVTMRCQPILGHNTVFWYRQTMMQGLELLAYFRNRAPLDDSGMPKDRFSAEMPDATLATLKIQPSEPRDSAVYFCASGLVGQGAQNEQFFGPGTRLTVL.

CDR3 coding DNA: TGTGCCAGCAGCTTAGCTCCCTCGGTGTACGAGCAGTACTTC. Its protein is CASSLAPSVYEQYF. This chain connects TRBV7-2 to TRBJ2-7; D not certain. The CDR3 contains 14 residues. V gave up 0 bases and J gave up 4 bases, with 10 bases separating them. Germline loops: CDR1 SGHTA, CDR2 FQGNSA. Supplemented by reference TRBV7-2 and TRBJ2-7, the full variable domain reads GAGVSQSPSNKVTEKGKDVELRCDPISGHTALYWYRQSLGQGLEFLIYFQGNSAPDKSGLPSDRFSAERTGGSVSTLTIQRTQQEDSAVYLCASSLAPSVYEQYFGPGTRLTVT.

The genes are TRBV19 and TRBJ1-5; 7 positions agree with TRBD1. The CDR3 totals 15 residues. Germline values: CDR1 LNHDA, CDR2 SQIVND (reference sequence). V trimming: 4 bases; J trimming: 6 bases; junction bases outside the gene matches: 9. The CDR3 loop reads CASSSWDSRAQPQHF. DNA for the CDR3: TGTGCCAGTAGTAGCTGGGACAGTAGAGCTCAGCCCCAGCATTTT.

The chain couples TRBV5-1 to TRBJ2-1; possible D gene TRBD2, 5 bases. The germline CDR1 and CDR2 sequences are SGHRS and YFSETQ. V was cut by 2 bases and J by 2 bases, with 11 bases left in between. The CDR3 is 15 residues long. CDR3 coding DNA: TGCGCCAGCAGCTTTGAGGGAGCTACCTACAATGAGCAGTTCTTC. Protein sequence: CASSFEGATYNEQFF.

This sequence joins TRBV24-1 and TRBJ2-1; TRBD2 matches at 9 bases. CDR1 and CDR2 (germline): KGHDR, SFDVKD. The CDR3 sequence is 16 residues long. The ends lost 3 bases at V and 9 bases at J; junction bases unmatched: 11. Here the CDR3 DNA reads TGTGCCACCAGTGATAAGGGAAAGGGGACTAGCACTGAGCAGTTCTTC. It encodes CATSDKGKGTSTEQFF.

The chain has TRBV2 and TRBJ2-2, with TRBD2 matching over 10 bases. Losses at the gene ends were 4 bases for V and 1 base for J; bases not matched to a gene: 3. The CDR3 is 16 residues long. The germline V gene has CDR1 SNHLY and CDR2 FYNNEI. CDR3 nucleotides: TGTGCCAGCAGTGGGTCTAGCGGGGGGAACACCGGGGAGCTGTTTTTT. Residues: CASSGSSGGNTGELFF.

This sequence joins TRBV12-3 or TRBV12-4 and TRBJ1-1; the D is unclear. The CDR3 has 13 amino acids. Trimming cost V 6 bases and J 1 base, with 9 bases left between them. The CDR3 region has the DNA TGTGCCAGCAGCCCTGGGCAGAACACTGAAGCTTTCTTT. Encoded protein: CASSPGQNTEAFF.

This clone was detected only a few times. The V call is TRBV28, the J call TRBJ1-1; TRBD1 is a possible D gene (5 bases). V dropped 6 bases and J dropped 11 bases, with 13 bases sitting between them. From germline, CDR1 is MDHEN and CDR2 SYDVKM. CDR3 length: 11 residues. The CDR3 reads CASSLGGLAFF. In nucleotides, the CDR3 is TGTGCCAGCAGCCTCGGGGGGTTGGCTTTCTTT.

V and J are TRBV5-4 and TRBJ2-5, with 11 bases lining up with TRBD2. CDR3 length: 13 amino acids. V gave up 6 bases and J gave up 5 bases; unmatched junction bases: 3. Germline values: CDR1 SGHNT, CDR2 YYREEE (reference sequence). CDR3 sequence (DNA): TGTGCCAGCACACTAGCGGGAGCCGAGACCCAGTACTTC. Protein product: CASTLAGAETQYF.

This chain joins TRBV4-1 and TRBJ1-1; no clear D gene. The CDR3 covers 14 residues. The germline gives CDR1 MGHRA, CDR2 YSYEKL. V dropped 0 bases and J dropped 3 bases, with 8 bases sitting between them. The CDR3 bases are TGCGCCAGCAGCCAAGATTCGAGGGACACTGAAGCTTTCTTT. Its protein product is CASSQDSRDTEAFF.

The count of this clone is one. The CDR3 region has the DNA TGCGCCAGCAGCCCACCGTTAGGGAGCCAGTTCTTC. This gives the protein CASSPPLGSQFF. The chain couples TRBV4-1 to TRBJ2-1, with a tentative D call TRBD2 (5 bases). Germline loops: CDR1 MGHRA, CDR2 YSYEKL. V lost 4 bases to trimming and J lost 13 bases, with 14 bases between them. The CDR3 sequence is 12 residues long.

DNA for the CDR3: TGTGCCAGCAGCTTAGTTGTAGCGGGGGGGCAAGATACGCAGTATTTT. This gives the protein CASSLVVAGGQDTQYF. The V and J genes are TRBV7-2 and TRBJ2-3, with 11 positions matching TRBD2. The CDR3 runs to 16 residues. Germline values: CDR1 SGHTA, CDR2 FQGNSA. Germline trimming cut 1 base from V and 5 bases from J; bases unmatched to any gene: 5.

This chain uses TRBV6-4 with TRBJ2-7; D gene ambiguous. The germline V and J ends were trimmed by 6 bases and 0 bases, with 24 bases remaining between them. The CDR3 has 18 residues. Germline V gene lookup returns CDR1 MRHNA and CDR2 SNTAGT. The CDR3 here is CASSPLPSRTASSYEQYV. CDR3 DNA: TGTGCCAGCAGCCCATTGCCCTCGAGAACAGCCAGCTCCTACGAGCAGTACGTC.

This clone has just a few counts. Other DNA variants within this sample encode the same CDR3. This chain connects TRBV7-8 to TRBJ2-7, with 7 bases aligning to TRBD1. Germline loops: CDR1 SGHVS, CDR2 FQNEAQ. The CDR3 has 13 residues. The junction had 0 bases not matched to a gene; V was cut back by 0 bases and J by 4 bases. CDR3: CASSLARGYEQYF. The CDR3 bases are TGTGCCAGCAGCTTAGCCAGGGGGTACGAGCAGTACTTC.